This TCR beta chain was recovered during a study of T cells in Graves' hyperthyroidism and ophthalmopathy. Across the study: Specimen type is peripheral blood, collected at initial diagnosis prior to any treatment.

Study-wide results and limits: Prediction of ophthalmopathy progression came a median around 6 months pre-onset. Most expanded thyroid clonotypes above 0.001 recurred in blood.

TCR beta CDR3 regions were amplified from RNA transcripts. Using the HTBI primer set, a first-round RT-PCR was run on the TCR CDR3. TCRdb reprocessed the multiplex PCR reads with MiXCR, giving one entry per CDR3 protein. The data contain 640,000 or so distinct CDR3 sequences, about 15% of them singletons. CDR3 length: 16 amino acids. V trimming: 8 bases; J trimming: 3 bases; junction bases outside the gene matches: 10. Germline-derived CDR1 and CDR2 are MNHNS and SASEGT. In its sample, this clonotype was seen many times. Its matching antigen is unknown. The PBMCs studied were ones that came from 10 ml fresh peripheral blood.

The chain recombines TRBV6-1 with TRBJ2-2; 9 bases line up with TRBD1. The TCR originated in a woman aged 40-49 years with Graves' ophthalmopathy. Sequencing was carried out using blood. The CDR3 spells CASRKQGATYTGELFF. The CDR3, as DNA: TGTGCCAGCCGGAAACAGGGGGCGACTTACACCGGGGAGCTGTTTTTT.